The clone carrying this T cell receptor (beta chain) was detected many times. Its cognate antigen is unknown. Germline assignment: CDR1 MDHEN and CDR2 SYDVKM. The CDR3 totals 14 residues. The ends lost 7 bases at V and 7 bases at J; junction bases unmatched: 10. The data stem from a study of spatial heterogeneity in lung cancer. Overall study context: There were, on average, more than eight raw-read appearances for each unique TCR and UMI combination. Study findings and constraints: One measure, the expanded intratumoral alpha and beta TCR count, tracked tumor mutation counts.

TCRdb re-called the 5' RACE reads through MiXCR, storing one row per CDR3 protein. The data hold 20,000 to 30,000 distinct CDR3 sequences, with 8.8% observed a single time. The time point: sample taken at primary tumor resection. Patients with untreated early-stage non-small cell lung cancer, numbering some 68, were the donors. Whole RNA obtained from tumor, nontumor lung or frozen PBMC underwent sequencing without sorting. The chain links TRBV28 to TRBJ2-5, with 9 bases that match TRBD1. Material: lung tumor tissue, obtained at surgery. The clonotype comes from a male donor with early-stage non-small cell lung cancer. CDR3 loop: CASKVQGAGGTQYF. In DNA, the CDR3 is TGTGCCAGCAAAGTACAGGGGGCCGGAGGGACCCAGTACTTC.